Included here is one TCR beta chain sequence, with context. The CDR3 runs to 17 residues. J was trimmed by 7 bases and V by 3 bases; bases with no gene match: 8. The germline V gene has CDR1 MGHDK and CDR2 SYGVNS. Amplification of TCR beta CDR3 regions used RNA as the template. In the first-round RT-PCR of the TCR CDR3, the HTBI primer set was used. MiXCR, applied by TCRdb to the multiplex PCR reads, yields one record per CDR3 protein. The sample contains about 740,000 distinct CDR3 sequences, less than 15% of which appear only once. Newly diagnosed hyperthyroidism, duration under 2 months, in patients aged 18 to 65. In making diagnoses, clinical symptoms, serum thyroxine and TRAb, thyroid ultrasound and orbital computed tomography were all used. This record comes from a study of T cells in Graves' hyperthyroidism and ophthalmopathy. For the study at large: Peripheral blood was collected at initial diagnosis, before any treatment.

The TCR was taken from a woman aged 18-35 years with Graves' hyperthyroidism. Sequenced input: blood. This sequence joins TRBV25-1 and TRBJ2-2; 13 nucleotides line up with TRBD2. The CDR3 sequence: CASSEWTSGSIGGELFF. The DNA for the CDR3 is TGTGCCAGCAGTGAGTGGACTAGCGGGAGTATAGGCGGGGAGCTGTTTTTT.